The next 30 T cell receptor beta chains were all read from a single sample in a study of glioma-infiltrating T cells. TCR alpha and beta CDR3 regions were amplified from RNA using iRepertoire nested multiplex PCR. MiXCR, run by TCRdb on the multiplex PCR reads, gives a single entry per CDR3 protein. The data hold over 130,000 distinct CDR3 sequences, with about 39% observed a single time. The material sequenced was glioma tissue, nonneoplastic brain tissue, or PBMCs (not recorded which). All receptors derive from a human donor with low-grade glioma or glioblastoma, undergoing nonglioma brain surgery, or in good health (not recorded which).

The rearrangement links TRBV28 to TRBJ2-5; 8 bases are a match to TRBD2. The CDR3 totals 14 residues. Looked up from germline, CDR1 is MDHEN and CDR2 is SYDVKM. The V segment lost 7 bases and the J segment 4 bases; nucleotides outside the gene matches: 8. DNA for the CDR3: TGTGCCAGCACACGGCGGGAGGATCTAGAGACCCAGTACTTC. Amino acids: CASTRREDLETQYF. Full variable domain (rest looked up from reference TRBV28 and TRBJ2-5): DVKVTQSSRYLVKRTGEKVFLECVQDMDHENMFWYRQDPGLGLRLIYFSYDVKMKEKGDIPEGYSVSREKKERFSLILESASTNQTSMYLCASTRREDLETQYFGPGTRLLVL.

On this clonotype: The junction departs from germline at one end; a sequencing error may be responsible. The chain carries TRBV7-2 and TRBJ1-1; D is unresolved. The V gene's germline CDR1 is SGHTA and CDR2 FQGNSA. The CDR3 is 14 residues long. CDR3 nucleotide sequence: TGTGCCCGCAGCTTGGTATCAGGGAACACTGAAGCTTTCTTT. Protein: CARSLVSGNTEAFF.

The chain combines TRBV5-1 with TRBJ2-1; perhaps TRBD1 as D (6 bases). CDR1 SGHRS and CDR2 YFSETQ come from the germline V gene. This CDR3 is built from 12 residues. V was pared by 2 bases and J by 10 bases, with 10 bases between. The CDR3, as DNA: TGCGCCAGCAGCTTCAGGGGTGACGAGCAGTTCTTC. Residues: CASSFRGDEQFF. Based on the CDR3 plus reference TRBV5-1 and TRBJ2-1, the full variable domain is KAGVTQTPRYLIKTRGQQVTLSCSPISGHRSVSWYQQTPGQGLQFLFEYFSETQRNKGNFPGRFSGRQFSNSRSEMNVSTLELGDSALYLCASSFRGDEQFFGPGTRLTVL.

The genes are TRBV10-3 and TRBJ2-1; D gene uncertain. The CDR3 spans 14 residues. The V end was cut by 4 bases, the J end by 10 bases, with 17 bases between. The germline gives CDR1 ENHRY, CDR2 SYGVKD. CDR3: CAISGGLGVEEQFF. The CDR3 region has the DNA TGTGCCATCAGTGGTGGTCTAGGAGTGGAGGAGCAGTTCTTC.

This rearrangement joins TRBV28 to TRBJ1-2, with D unresolved. CDR3 length equals 13 residues. Trimming stripped 5 bases from V and 3 bases from J, with 10 bases between. Germline loops: CDR1 MDHEN, CDR2 SYDVKM. CDR3 amino acids: CASSPGIHYGYTF. CDR3 in DNA: TGTGCCAGCAGTCCGGGTATCCACTATGGCTACACCTTC.

The chain carries TRBV10-2 and TRBJ2-1; 10 bases are shared with TRBD2. V gave up 10 bases and J gave up 4 bases; unmatched junction bases: 4. The CDR3 contains 13 residues. CDR1 is WSHSY and CDR2 is SAAADI in the germline V gene. CDR3 protein: CATWTSGYNEQFF. The CDR3 nucleotides are TGCGCCACCTGGACTAGCGGTTACAATGAGCAGTTCTTC.

DNA for the CDR3: TGTGCCAGCAGTTACTCACCAGATAACAATGAGCAGTTCTTC. The encoded protein is CASSYSPDNNEQFF. The V gene is TRBV6-6, the J gene TRBJ2-1; D unresolved. Trimming cost V 0 bases and J 5 bases, with 8 bases left between them. Germline-derived CDR1 and CDR2 are MNHNY and SVGAGI (reference sequence). The CDR3 spans 14 residues.

The chain combines TRBV7-2 with TRBJ1-1; no clear D gene. Germline lookup yields CDR1 SGHTA and CDR2 FQGNSA. This CDR3 has 13 amino acids. Between the trimmed V and J ends, which lost 2 bases and 3 bases, there was a span of 7 bases. The CDR3 spells CASSLIPYTEAFF. CDR3 nucleotides: TGTGCCAGCAGCTTAATACCTTACACTGAAGCTTTCTTT. The variable domain in full, with the rest retrieved from reference TRBV7-2 and TRBJ1-1, is GAGVSQSPSNKVTEKGKDVELRCDPISGHTALYWYRQSLGQGLEFLIYFQGNSAPDKSGLPSDRFSAERTGGSVSTLTIQRTQQEDSAVYLCASSLIPYTEAFFGQGTRLTVV.

The chain links TRBV12-3 or TRBV12-4 to TRBJ2-1; 8 nucleotides line up with TRBD1. The CDR3 contains 15 residues. Trimming at V came to 4 bases and at J to 4 bases, leaving 6 bases not matched to a gene. The CDR3 DNA reads TGTGCCAGCAGTTCACCGGGACAGGCTTACAATGAGCAGTTCTTC. Translated, it gives CASSSPGQAYNEQFF.

The chain is built from TRBV18 and TRBJ2-3; 7 bases are a match to TRBD2. Trimming cost V 3 bases and J 3 bases; bases outside gene matches: 3. This CDR3 contains 14 residues. Germline CDR1 is KGHSH and CDR2 is LQKENI. CDR3 sequence: CASSPSGTTDTQYF. The DNA of the CDR3 is TGTGCCAGCTCACCCAGCGGGACGACAGATACGCAGTATTTT.

This chain links TRBV7-2 with TRBJ2-3; D is undetermined. The germline V gene encodes CDR1 SGHTA and CDR2 FQGNSA. The V end was cut by 8 bases, the J end by 4 bases, with 7 bases between. This CDR3 comprises 11 residues. CDR3 DNA: TGTGCCAGCGGGAACGCAGATACGCAGTATTTT. Amino acid sequence: CASGNADTQYF.

The chain employs TRBV27 and TRBJ2-3, with a possible D match to TRBD1 (7 bases). Germline CDR1 reads MNHEY; CDR2 reads SMNVEV (reference sequence). The length of the CDR3 is 15 residues. With 2 bases removed from V and 1 base from J, the gap between germline ends came to 10 bases. CDR3 region: CASSLGGTGTDTQYF. The CDR3 DNA reads TGTGCCAGCAGTTTAGGCGGGACAGGCACAGATACGCAGTATTTT.

The V and J genes are TRBV3-1 and TRBJ2-7; D gene ambiguous. Trimming shortened V by 2 bases and J by 1 base, and 6 bases separated the two germline ends. Per the germline V gene, CDR1 is LGHDT and CDR2 is YNNKEL (reference sequence). CDR3 length: 13 amino acids. CDR3 nucleotide sequence: TGTGCCAGCAGCCAAACTTCTTCCTACGAGCAGTACTTC. The encoded protein is CASSQTSSYEQYF.

This clonotype has ten or more counts. V and J are TRBV6-1 and TRBJ2-7; TRBD1 is a possible D gene (6 bases). V shed 6 bases and J shed 4 bases, with 19 bases lying between them. Germline V CDR1 and CDR2: MNHNS, SASEGT. The CDR3 is made up of 15 amino acids. CDR3 coding DNA: TGTGCCAGCAGAAAAACCCAGGGGCCCCATTACGAGCAGTACTTC. It specifies CASRKTQGPHYEQYF.

The V and J genes are TRBV9 and TRBJ1-1; D gene unclear. Germline V gene sequence: CDR1 SGDLS, CDR2 YYNGEE. The CDR3 extends over 14 amino acids. V dropped 0 bases and J dropped 0 bases, with 6 bases sitting between them. The CDR3 nucleotides read TGTGCCAGCAGCGTAGACAGCCTGAACACTGAAGCTTTCTTT. Its translation: CASSVDSLNTEAFF.

The chain is built from TRBV7-9 and TRBJ2-1; D is uncertain. V was clipped by 4 bases and J by 2 bases, with 12 bases between them. This CDR3 contains 15 residues. Germline CDR1 reads SEHNR; CDR2 reads FQNEAQ (reference sequence). This CDR3 reads CASSYHRQAYNEQFF. The DNA of the CDR3 is TGTGCCAGCAGCTACCACCGGCAGGCCTACAATGAGCAGTTCTTC.

This clonotype was counted only a few times. The chain recombines TRBV6-1 with TRBJ1-2, with 8 bases aligning to TRBD1. V shed 6 bases, J shed 7 bases, and the junction held 4 bases outside the gene matches. This CDR3 spans 12 amino acids. CDR1 and CDR2 (germline): MNHNS, SASEGT. The CDR3 DNA reads TGTGCCAGCAGACAGGGGGGGGGTGGCTACACCTTC. Translating it yields CASRQGGGGYTF.

This clonotype turned up a few times. This chain links TRBV27 with TRBJ1-1, with TRBD1 matching 7 bases. V shed 5 bases and J 0 bases; nucleotides not matched to a gene: 6. The germline V gene encodes CDR1 MNHEY and CDR2 SMNVEV (reference sequence). The CDR3 is 15 amino acids. The CDR3 loop is CASSPGTVMNTEAFF. The CDR3 bases are TGTGCCAGCAGTCCCGGGACAGTCATGAACACTGAAGCTTTCTTT.

The chain links TRBV20-1 to TRBJ2-7, with D possibly TRBD2 on 6 matching bases. The V end was cut by 1 base, the J end by 1 base, with 8 bases between. The CDR3 runs to 13 residues. The germline gives CDR1 DFQATT, CDR2 SNEGSKA (reference sequence). CDR3 amino acids: CSARVGGSYEQYF. The CDR3 nucleotides are TGCAGTGCTAGAGTGGGGGGATCCTACGAGCAGTACTTC.

This clonotype occurred a few times. The chain carries TRBV6-1 and TRBJ2-7; D might be TRBD1 or TRBD2, each matching 5 bases. Trimming stripped 8 bases from V and 0 bases from J, with 11 bases between. CDR3 length equals 13 residues. Per germline, CDR1 MNHNS and CDR2 SASEGT. This chain's CDR3 is CASRDLSSYEQYF. The CDR3 DNA follows: TGTGCCAGCCGGGACCTGAGCTCCTACGAGCAGTACTTC.

The rearrangement uses TRBV6-2 or TRBV6-3 and TRBJ2-3; 7 bases line up with TRBD2. Germline V gene lookup returns CDR1 MNHEY and CDR2 SVGEGT. After removal of 2 bases from V and 5 bases from J, the junction contained 10 bases not matched to a gene. The CDR3 is 16 amino acids. This chain's CDR3 is CASSYSLSGVIDTQYF. CDR3 DNA sequence: TGTGCCAGCAGTTACAGCCTCAGCGGGGTGATAGATACGCAGTATTTT.

This clonotype was seen repeatedly, ten times or more. A read error may account for a junction end that differs from germline. The chain recombines TRBV20-1 with TRBJ1-1; D perhaps matches TRBD1 (5 bases). Germline CDR1 is DFQATT and CDR2 is SNEGSKA (reference sequence). This CDR3 region has 10 residues. CDR3 protein: CSAQKGWVGF. The CDR3 DNA is TGCAGTGCCCAGAAGGGGTGGGTGGGGTTT.

V and J are TRBV6-2 or TRBV6-3 and TRBJ2-7, with D possibly TRBD2 on 5 matching bases. The germline V gene encodes CDR1 MNHEY and CDR2 SVGEGT. The germline V and J ends were trimmed by 0 bases and 1 base, with 19 bases remaining between them. The CDR3 is made up of 18 amino acids. This CDR3 reads CASSYSTLGRSGSYEQYF. The CDR3 DNA reads as TGTGCCAGCAGTTACTCGACCTTAGGCAGATCGGGGTCCTACGAGCAGTACTTC.

Only a few counts were recorded for this clonotype. V usage is TRBV6-2 or TRBV6-3 and J usage is TRBJ2-7, with 8 bases identical to TRBD2. This CDR3 has 15 residues. Germline CDR1 and CDR2: MNHEY and SVGEGT. Losses at the gene ends were 2 bases for V and 4 bases for J; bases not matched to a gene: 7. CDR3 region: CASSYLRTSIYEQYF. CDR3 DNA sequence: TGTGCCAGCAGTTACCTGAGGACTAGCATTTACGAGCAGTACTTC.

This clonotype was seen a few times. V usage is TRBV28 and J usage is TRBJ1-1; TRBD1 might be the D (5 bases). Germline V gene data show CDR1 as MDHEN and CDR2 as SYDVKM. V was pared by 6 bases and J by 1 base, with 12 bases between. The CDR3 covers 14 residues. CDR3 region: CASRVWGSNTEAFF. The CDR3 region has the DNA TGTGCCAGCAGAGTGTGGGGGTCGAACACTGAAGCTTTCTTT.

The V call is TRBV20-1, the J call TRBJ2-7; 8 nucleotides line up with TRBD2. V was clipped by 6 bases and J by 9 bases; unmatched bases: 19. The CDR3 covers 15 residues. The germline V gene has CDR1 DFQATT and CDR2 SNEGSKA (reference sequence). The CDR3 DNA is TGCAGTGCGATGGGACTAACGGGGGGGCTATGGCCGCAGTACTTC. Its translation: CSAMGLTGGLWPQYF.

The gene calls are TRBV20-1 and TRBJ2-7; the D gene is possibly TRBD1 (5 bases). V was shortened by 3 bases and J by 6 bases, with 12 bases between the two germline ends. CDR3 size: 12 residues. CDR1 is DFQATT, CDR2 SNEGSKA, per germline (reference sequence). CDR3 protein: CSARSNQGEQYF. DNA for the CDR3: TGCAGTGCTAGGTCCAATCAGGGCGAGCAGTACTTC.

This chain connects TRBV4-2 to TRBJ2-3; D remains unclear. Germline V lookup: CDR1 LGHNA, CDR2 YNFKEQ. The germline V and J ends were trimmed by 0 bases and 4 bases, with 5 bases remaining between them. The CDR3 is 13 amino acids. The CDR3 loop reads CASSQEWPDTQYF. CDR3 in DNA: TGTGCCAGCAGCCAAGAGTGGCCAGATACGCAGTATTTT.

The chain recombines TRBV20-1 with TRBJ1-6; 7 bases fit TRBD1. Unmatched junction bases numbered 4, after V lost 1 base and J lost 7 bases. The CDR3 loop spans 14 amino acids. CDR1 and CDR2 from the germline V gene are DFQATT and SNEGSKA (reference sequence). The CDR3 spells CSARALRGNSPLHF. The CDR3 DNA reads as TGCAGTGCTAGAGCTCTCAGGGGGAATTCACCCCTCCACTTT.

This clonotype was observed a handful of times. This chain connects TRBV20-1 to TRBJ2-7, with unresolved D. The CDR3 covers 11 residues. The V gene's germline CDR1 is DFQATT and CDR2 SNEGSKA (reference sequence). Trimming removed 4 bases from V and 3 bases from J, with 7 bases in between. CDR3 sequence reads: CSAKRLYEQYF. CDR3 nucleotide sequence: TGCAGTGCTAAGAGACTCTACGAGCAGTACTTC.